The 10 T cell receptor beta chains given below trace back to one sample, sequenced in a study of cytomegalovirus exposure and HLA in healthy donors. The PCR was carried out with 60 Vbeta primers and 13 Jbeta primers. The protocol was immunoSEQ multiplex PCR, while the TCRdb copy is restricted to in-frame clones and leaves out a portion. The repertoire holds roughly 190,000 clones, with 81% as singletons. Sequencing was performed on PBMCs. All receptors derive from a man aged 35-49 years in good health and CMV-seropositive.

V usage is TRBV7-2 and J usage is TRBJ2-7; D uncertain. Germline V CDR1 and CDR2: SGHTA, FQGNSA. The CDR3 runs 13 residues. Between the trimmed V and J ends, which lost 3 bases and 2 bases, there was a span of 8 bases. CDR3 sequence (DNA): TGTGCCAGCAGCTTTTGGAGCACCTACGAGCAGTACTTC. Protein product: CASSFWSTYEQYF. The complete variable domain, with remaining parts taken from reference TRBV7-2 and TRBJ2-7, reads GAGVSQSPSNKVTEKGKDVELRCDPISGHTALYWYRQSLGQGLEFLIYFQGNSAPDKSGLPSDRFSAERTGGSVSTLTIQRTQQEDSAVYLCASSFWSTYEQYFGPGTRLTVT.

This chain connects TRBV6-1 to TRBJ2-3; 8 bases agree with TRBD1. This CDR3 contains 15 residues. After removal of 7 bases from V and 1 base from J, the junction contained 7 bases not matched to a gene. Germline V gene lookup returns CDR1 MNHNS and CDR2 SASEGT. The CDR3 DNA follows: TGTGCCAGCACAGGACAGGGATGGGGCACAGATACGCAGTATTTT. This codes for CASTGQGWGTDTQYF.

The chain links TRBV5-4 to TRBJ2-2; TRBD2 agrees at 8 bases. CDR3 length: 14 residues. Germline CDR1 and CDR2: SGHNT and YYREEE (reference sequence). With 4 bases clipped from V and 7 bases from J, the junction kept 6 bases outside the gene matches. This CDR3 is CASSLGGAIGELFF. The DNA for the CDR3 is TGTGCCAGCAGCCTCGGGGGGGCCATCGGGGAGCTGTTTTTT.

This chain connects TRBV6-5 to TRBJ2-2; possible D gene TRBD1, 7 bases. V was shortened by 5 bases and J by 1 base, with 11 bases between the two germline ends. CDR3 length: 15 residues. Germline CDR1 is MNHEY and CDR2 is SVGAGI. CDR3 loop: CASSHQGGNTGELFF. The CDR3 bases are TGTGCCAGCAGTCACCAGGGGGGGAACACCGGGGAGCTGTTTTTT.

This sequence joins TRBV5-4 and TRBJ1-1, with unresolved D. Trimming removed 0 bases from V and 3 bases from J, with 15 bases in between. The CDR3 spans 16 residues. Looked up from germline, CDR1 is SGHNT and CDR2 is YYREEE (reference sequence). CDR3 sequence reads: CASSLDIWASYTEAFF. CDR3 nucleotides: TGTGCCAGCAGCTTGGATATTTGGGCCTCTTACACTGAAGCTTTCTTT. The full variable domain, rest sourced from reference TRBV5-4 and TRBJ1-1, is ETGVTQSPTHLIKTRGQQVTLRCSSQSGHNTVSWYQQALGQGPQFIFQYYREEENGRGNFPPRFSGLQFPNYSSELNVNALELDDSALYLCASSLDIWASYTEAFFGQGTRLTVV.

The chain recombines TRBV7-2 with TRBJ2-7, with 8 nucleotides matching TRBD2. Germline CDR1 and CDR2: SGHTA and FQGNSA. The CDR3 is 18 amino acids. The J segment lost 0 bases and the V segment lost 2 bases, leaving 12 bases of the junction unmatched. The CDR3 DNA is TGTGCCAGCAGCTTAACGGGGAGGGTAGCGGGGCGCTCCTACGAGCAGTACTTC. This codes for CASSLTGRVAGRSYEQYF.

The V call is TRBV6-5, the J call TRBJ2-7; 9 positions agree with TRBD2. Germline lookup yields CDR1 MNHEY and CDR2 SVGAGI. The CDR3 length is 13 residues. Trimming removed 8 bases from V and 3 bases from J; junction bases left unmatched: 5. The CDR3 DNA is TGTGCCAGCGTCAGAGCGGGGGGCTACGAGCAGTACTTC. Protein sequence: CASVRAGGYEQYF.

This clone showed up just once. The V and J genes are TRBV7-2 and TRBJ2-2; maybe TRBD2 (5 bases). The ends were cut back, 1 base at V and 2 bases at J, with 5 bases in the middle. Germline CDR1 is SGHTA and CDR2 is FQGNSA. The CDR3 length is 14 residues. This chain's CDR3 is CASSLGTNTGELFF. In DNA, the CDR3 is TGTGCCAGCAGCTTAGGGACTAACACCGGGGAGCTGTTTTTT.

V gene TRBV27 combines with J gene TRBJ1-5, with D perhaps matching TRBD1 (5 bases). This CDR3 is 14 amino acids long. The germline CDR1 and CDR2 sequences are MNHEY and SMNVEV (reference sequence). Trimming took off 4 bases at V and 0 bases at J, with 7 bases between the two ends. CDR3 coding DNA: TGTGCCAGCAGTTACAGGTATAGCAATCAGCCCCAGCATTTT. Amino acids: CASSYRYSNQPQHF.

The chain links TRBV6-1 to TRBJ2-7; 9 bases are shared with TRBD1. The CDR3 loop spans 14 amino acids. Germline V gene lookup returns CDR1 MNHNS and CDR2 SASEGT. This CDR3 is CASTGTGKKVEQYF. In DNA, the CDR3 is TGTGCTTCAACCGGGACAGGGAAAAAGGTCGAGCAGTACTTC.